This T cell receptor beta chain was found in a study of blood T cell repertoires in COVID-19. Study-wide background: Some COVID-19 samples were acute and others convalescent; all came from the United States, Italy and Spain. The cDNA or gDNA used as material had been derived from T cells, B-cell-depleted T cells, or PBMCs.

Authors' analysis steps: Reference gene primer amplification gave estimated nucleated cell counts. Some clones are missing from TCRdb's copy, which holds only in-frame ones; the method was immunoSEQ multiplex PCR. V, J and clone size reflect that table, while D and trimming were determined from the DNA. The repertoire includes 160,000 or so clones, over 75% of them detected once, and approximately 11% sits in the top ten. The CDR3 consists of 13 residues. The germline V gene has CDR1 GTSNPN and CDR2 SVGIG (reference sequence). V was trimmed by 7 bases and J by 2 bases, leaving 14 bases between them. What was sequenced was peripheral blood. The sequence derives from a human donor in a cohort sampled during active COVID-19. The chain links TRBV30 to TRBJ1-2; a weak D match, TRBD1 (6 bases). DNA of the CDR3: TGTGCCTCGCTACAGGGAGTGAACTATGGCTACACCTTC. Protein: CASLQGVNYGYTF.